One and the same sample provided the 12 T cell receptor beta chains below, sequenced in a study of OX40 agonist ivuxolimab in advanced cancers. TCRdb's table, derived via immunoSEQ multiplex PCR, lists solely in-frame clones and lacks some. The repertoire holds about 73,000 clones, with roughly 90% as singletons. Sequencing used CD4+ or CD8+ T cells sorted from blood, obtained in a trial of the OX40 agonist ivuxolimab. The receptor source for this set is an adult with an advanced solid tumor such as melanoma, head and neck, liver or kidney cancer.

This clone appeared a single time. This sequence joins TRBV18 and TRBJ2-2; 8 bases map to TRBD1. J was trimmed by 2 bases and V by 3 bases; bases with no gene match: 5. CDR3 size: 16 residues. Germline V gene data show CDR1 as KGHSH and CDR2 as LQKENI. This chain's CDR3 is CASSPRTGTNTGELFF. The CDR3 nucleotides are TGTGCCAGCTCACCCCGGACAGGGACCAACACCGGGGAGCTGTTTTTT.

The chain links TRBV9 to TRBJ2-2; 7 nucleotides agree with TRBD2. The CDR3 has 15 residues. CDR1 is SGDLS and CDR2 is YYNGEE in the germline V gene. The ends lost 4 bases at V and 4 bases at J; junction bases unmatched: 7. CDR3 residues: CASSQGGIVTGELFF. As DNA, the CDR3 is TGTGCCAGCAGCCAGGGAGGGATCGTCACCGGGGAGCTGTTTTTT. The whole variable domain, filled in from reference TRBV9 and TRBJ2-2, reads DSGVTQTPKHLITATGQRVTLRCSPRSGDLSVYWYQQSLDQGLQFLIQYYNGEERAKGNILERFSAQQFPDLHSELNLSSLELGDSALYFCASSQGGIVTGELFFGEGSRLTVL.

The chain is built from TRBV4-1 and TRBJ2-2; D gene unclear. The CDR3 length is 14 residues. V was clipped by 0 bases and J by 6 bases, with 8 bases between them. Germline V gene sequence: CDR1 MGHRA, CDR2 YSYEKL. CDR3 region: CASSQDRGSGELFF. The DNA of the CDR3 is TGCGCCAGCAGCCAAGATCGAGGATCCGGGGAGCTGTTTTTT.

The CDR3 region has the DNA TGTGCCAGCAGTGACGTGTCCTACGAGCAGTACTTC. This encodes CASSDVSYEQYF. The chain joins TRBV25-1 to TRBJ2-7; D gene ambiguous. V was clipped by 3 bases and J by 1 base, with 4 bases between them. Germline CDR1 reads MGHDK; CDR2 reads SYGVNS. The CDR3 runs 12 residues.

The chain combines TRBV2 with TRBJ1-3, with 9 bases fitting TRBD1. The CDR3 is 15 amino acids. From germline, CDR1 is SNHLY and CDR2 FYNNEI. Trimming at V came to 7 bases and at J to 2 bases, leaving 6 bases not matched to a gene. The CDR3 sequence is CASNRQGEAGNTIYF. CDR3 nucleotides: TGTGCCAGCAATAGACAGGGGGAAGCTGGAAACACCATATATTTT.

CDR3 residues: CASTIWGEGETQYF. The DNA for the CDR3 is TGTGCCAGCACCATTTGGGGGGAGGGAGAGACCCAGTACTTC. The rearrangement joins TRBV5-4 to TRBJ2-5; TRBD2 aligns across 7 bases. Looked up from germline, CDR1 is SGHNT and CDR2 is YYREEE (reference sequence). With 6 bases clipped from V and 4 bases from J, the junction kept 9 bases outside the gene matches. CDR3 length equals 14 residues. The whole variable domain, remainder taken from reference TRBV5-4 and TRBJ2-5, is ETGVTQSPTHLIKTRGQQVTLRCSSQSGHNTVSWYQQALGQGPQFIFQYYREEENGRGNFPPRFSGLQFPNYSSELNVNALELDDSALYLCASTIWGEGETQYFGPGTRLLVL.

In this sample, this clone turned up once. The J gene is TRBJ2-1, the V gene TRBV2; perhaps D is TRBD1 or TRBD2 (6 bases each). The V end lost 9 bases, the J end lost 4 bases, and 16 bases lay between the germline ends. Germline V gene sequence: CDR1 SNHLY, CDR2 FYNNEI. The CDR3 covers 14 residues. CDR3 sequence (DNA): TGTGCCAGTTCCGGGGGCACCCTATACAATGAGCAGTTCTTC. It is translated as CASSGGTLYNEQFF.

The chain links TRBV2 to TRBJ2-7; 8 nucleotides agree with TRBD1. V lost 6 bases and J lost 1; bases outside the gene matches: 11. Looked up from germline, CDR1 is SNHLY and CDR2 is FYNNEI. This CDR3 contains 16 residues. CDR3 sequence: CASRGILGQGSYEQYF. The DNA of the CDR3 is TGTGCCAGCAGGGGTATCCTTGGACAGGGATCCTACGAGCAGTACTTC.

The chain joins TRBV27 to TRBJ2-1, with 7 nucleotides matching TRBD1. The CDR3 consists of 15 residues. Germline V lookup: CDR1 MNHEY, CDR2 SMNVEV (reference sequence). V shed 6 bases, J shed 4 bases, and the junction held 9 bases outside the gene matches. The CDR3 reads CASSPTGSAYNEQFF. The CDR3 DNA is TGTGCCAGCAGCCCGACAGGGAGCGCTTACAATGAGCAGTTCTTC.

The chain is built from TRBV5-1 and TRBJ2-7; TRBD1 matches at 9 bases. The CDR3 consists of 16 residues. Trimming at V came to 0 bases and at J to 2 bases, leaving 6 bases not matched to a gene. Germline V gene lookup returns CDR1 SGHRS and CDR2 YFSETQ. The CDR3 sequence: CASSLGDRDPPYEQYF. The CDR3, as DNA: TGCGCCAGCAGCTTGGGGGACAGGGATCCTCCCTACGAGCAGTACTTC. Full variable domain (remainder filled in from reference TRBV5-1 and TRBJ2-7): KAGVTQTPRYLIKTRGQQVTLSCSPISGHRSVSWYQQTPGQGLQFLFEYFSETQRNKGNFPGRFSGRQFSNSRSEMNVSTLELGDSALYLCASSLGDRDPPYEQYFGPGTRLTVT.

The CDR3 nucleotides read TGTGCCAGCAACCTAGCGGGAACAGATACGCAGTATTTT. Translating it yields CASNLAGTDTQYF. The chain carries TRBV7-2 and TRBJ2-3; 9 nucleotides align to TRBD2. The CDR3 extends over 13 amino acids. V lost 7 bases to trimming and J lost 3 bases; unmatched junction nucleotides: 2. From germline, CDR1 is SGHTA and CDR2 FQGNSA. The full variable domain, with the rest looked up from reference TRBV7-2 and TRBJ2-3, is GAGVSQSPSNKVTEKGKDVELRCDPISGHTALYWYRQSLGQGLEFLIYFQGNSAPDKSGLPSDRFSAERTGGSVSTLTIQRTQQEDSAVYLCASNLAGTDTQYFGPGTRLTVL.

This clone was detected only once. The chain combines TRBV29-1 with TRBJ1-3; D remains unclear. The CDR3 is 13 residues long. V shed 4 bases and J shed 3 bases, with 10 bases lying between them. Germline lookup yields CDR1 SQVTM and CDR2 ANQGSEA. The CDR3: CSVAGGDGNTIYF. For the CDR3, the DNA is TGCAGCGTTGCGGGCGGAGATGGAAACACCATATATTTT.